The clone carrying this TCR beta chain was seen a few times. Its specificity is not known. The sample comes from a study of T-cell memory formation after mild COVID-19. General study points: Most CD4+ clones that shrank were in CM and EM, while CD8+ ones turned up in EMRA.

From the 5' RACE reads, TCRdb called clonotypes with MiXCR, one entry per CDR3 protein. The sample records roughly 600,000 distinct CDR3 sequences, about a sixth being singletons. This sequence was found in an adult woman who had mild COVID-19 (a few samples of this study predate the infection). Cell type and time point are not known. Sample: PBMCs or a T cell subset sorted from them (not recorded which).

The CDR3 DNA reads as TGTGCCAGCAGTGAAGTGGACAGGGTCTACGAGCAGTACTTC. Protein sequence: CASSEVDRVYEQYF. V gene TRBV25-1 combines with J gene TRBJ2-7, with 8 positions matching TRBD1. The CDR3 has 14 residues. Unmatched junction bases numbered 3, after V lost 2 bases and J lost 3 bases. The V gene's germline CDR1 is MGHDK and CDR2 SYGVNS.